The rows below give T cell receptor beta chains drawn from one sample of a study of cytomegalovirus exposure and HLA in healthy donors. Libraries were prepared by immunoSEQ multiplex PCR; TCRdb keeps only in-frame clonotypes and omits some of them. The table counts 100,000 to 150,000 clones; roughly 1.7% lies in the top ten. The specimen was PBMCs. The receptor set was obtained from a woman aged 40-49 years in good health and CMV-seropositive. Both conserved end residues are part of each CDR3. The order of the fields is V gene, D gene, J gene, clone size, CDR3 protein, CDR3 DNA. D genes are given only for firm matches. Clone size is shown for a subset of rows, as once, few, many or a class of expanded clone.

v_gene: TRBV6-1
d_gene: TRBD2
j_gene: TRBJ2-3
abundance: -
CDR3aa: CASSGLANTDTQYF
CDR3nt: TGTGCCAGCAGTGGACTAGCGAACACAGATACGCAGTATTTT

v_gene: TRBV7-2
d_gene: TRBD1
j_gene: TRBJ2-2
abundance: -
CDR3aa: CASSRTGWSGELFF
CDR3nt: TGTGCCAGCAGCAGGACAGGGTGGTCCGGGGAGCTGTTTTTT

v_gene: TRBV23-1
d_gene: TRBD2
j_gene: TRBJ2-3
abundance: -
CDR3aa: CVSSRLAGGLGVGSDTQYF
CDR3nt: TGCGTCTCAAGTCGGCTAGCGGGAGGACTAGGAGTGGGGTCGGATACGCAGTATTTT

v_gene: TRBV7-9
d_gene: TRBD1
j_gene: TRBJ2-6
abundance: -
CDR3aa: CASSSGQTDPAGANVLTF
CDR3nt: TGTGCCAGCAGCTCGGGACAGACAGACCCTGCAGGGGCCAACGTCCTGACTTTC

v_gene: TRBV5-1
d_gene: TRBD2
j_gene: TRBJ2-3
abundance: -
CDR3aa: CASSSGTSGGNTQYF
CDR3nt: TGCGCCAGCAGCTCCGGGACTAGCGGGGGAAATACGCAGTATTTT

v_gene: TRBV28
d_gene: -
j_gene: TRBJ2-2
abundance: -
CDR3aa: CASSSLSGNTGELFF
CDR3nt: TGTGCCAGCAGTTCATTGAGCGGAAACACCGGGGAGCTGTTTTTT

v_gene: TRBV9
d_gene: TRBD2
j_gene: TRBJ2-7
abundance: -
CDR3aa: CASSLGTSGRSAYEQYF
CDR3nt: TGTGCCAGCAGCCTCGGGACTAGCGGGAGATCGGCCTACGAGCAGTACTTC

v_gene: TRBV7-9
d_gene: TRBD1
j_gene: TRBJ2-2
abundance: -
CDR3aa: CASSPQGAANTGELFF
CDR3nt: TGTGCCAGCAGCCCTCAGGGGGCGGCGAACACCGGGGAGCTGTTTTTT

v_gene: TRBV19
d_gene: TRBD2
j_gene: TRBJ2-5
abundance: -
CDR3aa: CASSLGLAGIETQYF
CDR3nt: TGTGCCAGTAGTCTCGGACTAGCGGGAATTGAGACCCAGTACTTC

v_gene: TRBV27
d_gene: TRBD1
j_gene: TRBJ1-1
abundance: -
CDR3aa: CASTLNRGNTEAFF
CDR3nt: TGTGCCAGCACCTTAAACAGGGGTAACACTGAAGCTTTCTTT

v_gene: TRBV19
d_gene: -
j_gene: TRBJ2-7
abundance: -
CDR3aa: CASSIGHRVEQYF
CDR3nt: TGTGCCAGTAGTATAGGTCATCGGGTCGAGCAGTACTTC

v_gene: TRBV6-5
d_gene: TRBD1
j_gene: TRBJ1-1
abundance: -
CDR3aa: CASNPRGQGNTEAFF
CDR3nt: TGTGCCAGCAACCCTCGAGGACAGGGGAACACTGAAGCTTTCTTT

v_gene: TRBV7-9
d_gene: TRBD2
j_gene: TRBJ2-1
abundance: -
CDR3aa: CASSLALAENEQFF
CDR3nt: TGTGCCAGCAGCTTAGCCCTAGCGGAAAATGAGCAGTTCTTC

v_gene: TRBV29-1
d_gene: TRBD1
j_gene: TRBJ1-2
abundance: -
CDR3aa: CSVDWQGAGYTF
CDR3nt: TGCAGCGTTGATTGGCAGGGGGCCGGCTACACCTTC

v_gene: TRBV27
d_gene: -
j_gene: TRBJ1-5
abundance: -
CDR3aa: CASSTTGFGQPQHF
CDR3nt: TGTGCCAGCAGCACCACAGGGTTCGGCCAGCCCCAGCATTTT

v_gene: TRBV28
d_gene: TRBD2
j_gene: TRBJ2-6
abundance: -
CDR3aa: CASSGTSGSGANVLTF
CDR3nt: TGTGCCAGCAGTGGGACTAGCGGGAGTGGGGCCAACGTCCTGACTTTC

v_gene: TRBV30
d_gene: TRBD1
j_gene: TRBJ2-7
abundance: -
CDR3aa: CAYRQGPYEQYF
CDR3nt: TGTGCCTATAGACAGGGTCCCTACGAGCAGTACTTC

v_gene: TRBV6-4
d_gene: -
j_gene: TRBJ2-2
abundance: -
CDR3aa: CASSEEFNTGELFF
CDR3nt: TGTGCCAGCAGTGAAGAGTTTAACACCGGGGAGCTGTTTTTT

v_gene: TRBV10-1
d_gene: -
j_gene: TRBJ2-1
abundance: -
CDR3aa: CASSGGRREQFF
CDR3nt: TGCGCCAGCAGTGGGGGCCGTAGGGAGCAGTTCTTC

v_gene: TRBV7-3
d_gene: TRBD2
j_gene: TRBJ2-2
abundance: -
CDR3aa: CATQPGLASQTTGELFF
CDR3nt: TGTGCCACACAACCGGGACTAGCCTCACAAACCACCGGGGAGCTGTTTTTT

v_gene: TRBV5-1
d_gene: -
j_gene: TRBJ1-6
abundance: -
CDR3aa: CASTESSYNSPLHF
CDR3nt: TGCGCCAGCACCGAGAGCTCCTATAATTCACCCCTCCACTTT

v_gene: TRBV6-1
d_gene: TRBD2
j_gene: TRBJ2-7
abundance: -
CDR3aa: CASSEASGSFYEQYF
CDR3nt: TGTGCCAGCAGTGAAGCTAGCGGGAGTTTTTACGAGCAGTACTTC

v_gene: TRBV19
d_gene: -
j_gene: TRBJ1-1
abundance: -
CDR3aa: CASSIPQGSTEAFF
CDR3nt: TGTGCCAGTAGTATCCCCCAGGGGAGCACTGAAGCTTTCTTT

v_gene: TRBV6-5
d_gene: TRBD2
j_gene: TRBJ2-5
abundance: -
CDR3aa: CASSTREGGETQYF
CDR3nt: TGTGCCAGCAGTACGCGGGAGGGAGGAGAGACCCAGTACTTC

v_gene: TRBV28
d_gene: TRBD2
j_gene: TRBJ2-1
abundance: -
CDR3aa: CASSEPGLAVNEQFF
CDR3nt: TGTGCCAGCAGTGAACCGGGACTAGCCGTAAATGAGCAGTTCTTC

v_gene: TRBV28
d_gene: -
j_gene: TRBJ1-3
abundance: -
CDR3aa: CASSLRGNTIYF
CDR3nt: TGTGCCAGCAGTTTGAGGGGAAACACCATATATTTT

v_gene: TRBV7-9
d_gene: -
j_gene: TRBJ1-2
abundance: -
CDR3aa: CASSSSRQRANYGYTF
CDR3nt: TGTGCCAGCAGCTCGTCTCGACAGCGAGCTAACTATGGCTACACCTTC

v_gene: TRBV7-2
d_gene: -
j_gene: TRBJ1-4
abundance: -
CDR3aa: CASSFGGRGEKLFF
CDR3nt: TGTGCCAGCAGCTTCGGGGGGCGCGGTGAAAAACTGTTTTTT

v_gene: TRBV11-2
d_gene: -
j_gene: TRBJ2-3
abundance: -
CDR3aa: CASSLPGGGVTDTQYF
CDR3nt: TGTGCCAGCAGCCTCCCAGGGGGAGGAGTCACAGATACGCAGTATTTT

v_gene: TRBV2
d_gene: -
j_gene: TRBJ1-1
abundance: -
CDR3aa: CASSGEVTEAFF
CDR3nt: TGTGCCAGCAGCGGGGAAGTAACTGAAGCTTTCTTT

v_gene: TRBV11-3
d_gene: -
j_gene: TRBJ2-5
abundance: -
CDR3aa: CASSSTSPIQETQYF
CDR3nt: TGTGCCAGCAGCTCCACTAGCCCAATCCAAGAGACCCAGTACTTC

v_gene: TRBV7-3
d_gene: TRBD1
j_gene: TRBJ2-3
abundance: -
CDR3aa: CASSLSGTGWTDTQYF
CDR3nt: TGTGCCAGCAGCTTAAGCGGGACAGGGTGGACAGATACGCAGTATTTT

v_gene: TRBV7-7
d_gene: -
j_gene: TRBJ2-1
abundance: -
CDR3aa: CASSSDRYNEQFF
CDR3nt: TGTGCCAGCAGCTCCGACAGGTACAATGAGCAGTTCTTC

v_gene: TRBV19
d_gene: -
j_gene: TRBJ2-3
abundance: -
CDR3aa: CASSFFGQTTDTQYF
CDR3nt: TGTGCCAGTAGTTTCTTCGGACAGACCACAGATACGCAGTATTTT

v_gene: TRBV6-1
d_gene: -
j_gene: TRBJ2-2
abundance: -
CDR3aa: CASTPSANTGELFF
CDR3nt: TGTGCCAGCACCCCGTCGGCGAACACCGGGGAGCTGTTTTTT

v_gene: TRBV29-1
d_gene: TRBD2
j_gene: TRBJ2-1
abundance: -
CDR3aa: CSVDSWASGSNEQFF
CDR3nt: TGCAGCGTTGATTCGTGGGCTAGCGGGAGCAATGAGCAGTTCTTC

v_gene: TRBV5-1
d_gene: TRBD2
j_gene: TRBJ2-3
abundance: -
CDR3aa: CASSRGLARWDTQYF
CDR3nt: TGCGCCAGCAGCCGCGGACTAGCGAGATGGGATACGCAGTATTTT

v_gene: TRBV5-1
d_gene: TRBD1
j_gene: TRBJ1-2
abundance: -
CDR3aa: CASSPGQLANYGYTF
CDR3nt: TGCGCCAGCAGCCCGGGACAGCTAGCTAACTATGGCTACACCTTC

v_gene: TRBV5-3
d_gene: TRBD1
j_gene: TRBJ2-7
abundance: -
CDR3aa: CARSLVGTGDSYEQYF
CDR3nt: TGTGCCAGAAGCTTGGTTGGGACAGGGGACTCCTACGAGCAGTACTTC

v_gene: TRBV19
d_gene: -
j_gene: TRBJ1-1
abundance: medium-sized
CDR3aa: CASSIRGNTEAFF
CDR3nt: TGTGCCAGTAGTATAAGGGGGAACACTGAAGCTTTCTTT

v_gene: TRBV19
d_gene: -
j_gene: TRBJ1-1
abundance: -
CDR3aa: CASSNRERSTEAFF
CDR3nt: TGTGCCAGTAGTAACAGGGAGAGGTCCACTGAAGCTTTCTTT

v_gene: TRBV19
d_gene: -
j_gene: TRBJ1-1
abundance: -
CDR3aa: CASTHPGKNTEAFF
CDR3nt: TGTGCCAGTACCCATCCGGGGAAGAACACTGAAGCTTTCTTT